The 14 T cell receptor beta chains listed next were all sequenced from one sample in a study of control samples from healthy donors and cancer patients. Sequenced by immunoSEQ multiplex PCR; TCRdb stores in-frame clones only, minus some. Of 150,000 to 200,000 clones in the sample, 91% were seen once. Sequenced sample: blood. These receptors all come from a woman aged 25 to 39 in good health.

The CDR3 nucleotides are TGTGCCACCAGTGACCGGGACAGGGCCTCCTACAATGAGCAGTTCTTC. Protein: CATSDRDRASYNEQFF. The V call is TRBV24-1, the J call TRBJ2-1, with 9 nucleotides matching TRBD1. The CDR3 spans 16 residues. V trimming: 4 bases; J trimming: 0 bases; junction bases outside the gene matches: 3. In germline, CDR1 is KGHDR, CDR2 SFDVKD.

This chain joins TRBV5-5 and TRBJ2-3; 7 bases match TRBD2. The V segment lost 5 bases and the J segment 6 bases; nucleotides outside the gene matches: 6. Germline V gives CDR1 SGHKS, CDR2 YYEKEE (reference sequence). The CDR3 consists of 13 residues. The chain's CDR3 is CASREAGSDTQYF. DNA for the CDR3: TGTGCCAGCAGGGAAGCGGGGTCCGATACGCAGTATTTT.

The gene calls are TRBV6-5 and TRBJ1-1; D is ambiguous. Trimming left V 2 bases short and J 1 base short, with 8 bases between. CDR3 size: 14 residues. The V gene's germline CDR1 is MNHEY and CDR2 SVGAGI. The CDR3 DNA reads TGTGCCAGCAGTTACAGGGTGGGGAACACTGAAGCTTTCTTT. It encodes CASSYRVGNTEAFF.

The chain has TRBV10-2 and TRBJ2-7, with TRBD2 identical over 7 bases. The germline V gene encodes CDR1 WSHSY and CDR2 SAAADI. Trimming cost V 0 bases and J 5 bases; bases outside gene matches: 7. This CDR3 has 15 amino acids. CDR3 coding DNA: TGCGCCAGCAGTGAGTCCCTAGCGGTGGTGGACGAGCAGTACTTC. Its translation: CASSESLAVVDEQYF.

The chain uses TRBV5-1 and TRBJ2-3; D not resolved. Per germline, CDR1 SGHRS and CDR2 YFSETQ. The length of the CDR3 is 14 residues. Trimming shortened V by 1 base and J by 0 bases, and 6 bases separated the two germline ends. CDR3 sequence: CASSLSQSTDTQYF. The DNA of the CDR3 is TGCGCCAGCAGCTTGTCCCAGAGCACAGATACGCAGTATTTT. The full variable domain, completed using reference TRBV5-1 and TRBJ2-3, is KAGVTQTPRYLIKTRGQQVTLSCSPISGHRSVSWYQQTPGQGLQFLFEYFSETQRNKGNFPGRFSGRQFSNSRSEMNVSTLELGDSALYLCASSLSQSTDTQYFGPGTRLTVL.

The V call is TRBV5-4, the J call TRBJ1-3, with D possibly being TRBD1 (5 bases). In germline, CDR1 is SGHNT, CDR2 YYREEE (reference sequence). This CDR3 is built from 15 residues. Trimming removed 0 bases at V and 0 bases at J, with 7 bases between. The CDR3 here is CASSLGQYSGNTIYF. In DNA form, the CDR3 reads TGTGCCAGCAGCTTGGGACAGTACTCTGGAAACACCATATATTTT.

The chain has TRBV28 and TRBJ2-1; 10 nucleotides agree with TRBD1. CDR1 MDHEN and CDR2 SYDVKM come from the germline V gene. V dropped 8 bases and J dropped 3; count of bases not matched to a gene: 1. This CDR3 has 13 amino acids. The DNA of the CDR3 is TGTGCCAGCCGGGACAGGGGCTACAATGAGCAGTTCTTC. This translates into CASRDRGYNEQFF.

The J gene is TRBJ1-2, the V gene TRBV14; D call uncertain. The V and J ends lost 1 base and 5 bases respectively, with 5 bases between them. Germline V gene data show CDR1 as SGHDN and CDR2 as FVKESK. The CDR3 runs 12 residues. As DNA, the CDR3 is TGTGCCAGCAGCCAAGTCCCATATGGCTACACCTTC. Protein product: CASSQVPYGYTF.

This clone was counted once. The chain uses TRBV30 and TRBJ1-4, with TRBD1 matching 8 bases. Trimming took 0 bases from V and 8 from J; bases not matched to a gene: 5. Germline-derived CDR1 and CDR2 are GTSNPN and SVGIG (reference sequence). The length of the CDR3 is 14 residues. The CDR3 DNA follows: TGTGCCTGGAGTGTACCCAGGGGGCGGGAAAAACTGTTTTTT. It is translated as CAWSVPRGREKLFF.

The CDR3: CASSLGDRNYGYTF. The CDR3 DNA reads TGCGCCAGCAGCTTGGGGGACCGAAACTATGGCTACACCTTC. The rearrangement joins TRBV5-1 to TRBJ1-2, with D maybe TRBD1 (5 bases). CDR1 and CDR2 from the germline V gene are SGHRS and YFSETQ. The CDR3 spans 14 residues. V dropped 0 bases and J dropped 2 bases, with 8 bases sitting between them.

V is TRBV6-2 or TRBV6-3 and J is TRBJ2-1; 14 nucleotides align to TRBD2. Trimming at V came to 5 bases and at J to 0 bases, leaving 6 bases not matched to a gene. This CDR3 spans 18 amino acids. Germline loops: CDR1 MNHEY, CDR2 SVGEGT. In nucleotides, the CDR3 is TGTGCCAGCAGTCCCCGACTAGCGGGAGGGGGCTCCTACAATGAGCAGTTCTTC. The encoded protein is CASSPRLAGGGSYNEQFF.

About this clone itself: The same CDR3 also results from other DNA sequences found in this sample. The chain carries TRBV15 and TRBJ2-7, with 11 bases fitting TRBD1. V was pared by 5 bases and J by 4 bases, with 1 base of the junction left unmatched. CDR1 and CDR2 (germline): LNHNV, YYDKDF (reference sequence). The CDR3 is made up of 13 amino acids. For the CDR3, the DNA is TGTGCCACCAGCCGGGACAGGGGGTACGAGCAGTACTTC. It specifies CATSRDRGYEQYF.

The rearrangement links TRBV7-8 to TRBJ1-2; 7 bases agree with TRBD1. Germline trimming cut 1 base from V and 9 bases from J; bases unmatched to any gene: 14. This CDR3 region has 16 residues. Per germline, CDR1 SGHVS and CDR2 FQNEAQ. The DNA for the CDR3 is TGTGCCAGCAGCTTAGTAATGATTTCGGCAGGGGGTCGCTACACCTTC. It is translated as CASSLVMISAGGRYTF.

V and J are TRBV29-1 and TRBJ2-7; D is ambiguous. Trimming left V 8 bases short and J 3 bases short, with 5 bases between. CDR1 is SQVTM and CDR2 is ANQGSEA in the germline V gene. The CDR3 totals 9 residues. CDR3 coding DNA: TGCAGCCCCAACTACGAGCAGTACTTC. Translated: CSPNYEQYF.